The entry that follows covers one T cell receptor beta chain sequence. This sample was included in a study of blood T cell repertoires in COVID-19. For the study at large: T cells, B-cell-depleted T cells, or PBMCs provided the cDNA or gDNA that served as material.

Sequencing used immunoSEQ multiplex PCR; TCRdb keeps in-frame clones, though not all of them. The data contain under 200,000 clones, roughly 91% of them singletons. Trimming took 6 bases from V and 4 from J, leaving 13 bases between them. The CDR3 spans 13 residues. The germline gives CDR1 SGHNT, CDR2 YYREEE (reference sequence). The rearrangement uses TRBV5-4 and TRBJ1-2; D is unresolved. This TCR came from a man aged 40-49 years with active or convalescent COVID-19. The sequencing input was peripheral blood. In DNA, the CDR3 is TGTGCCAGCACCTTCGACACCTTCTATGGCTACACCTTC. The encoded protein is CASTFDTFYGYTF.